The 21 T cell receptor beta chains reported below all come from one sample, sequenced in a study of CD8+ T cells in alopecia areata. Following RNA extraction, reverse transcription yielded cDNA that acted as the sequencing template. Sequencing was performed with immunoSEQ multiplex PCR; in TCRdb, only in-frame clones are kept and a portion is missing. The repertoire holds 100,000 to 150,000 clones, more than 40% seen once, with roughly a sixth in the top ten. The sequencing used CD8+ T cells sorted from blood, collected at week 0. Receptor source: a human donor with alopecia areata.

The CDR3 coding sequence is TGTGCCAGCAGTTACTCCGTGGGGGAACTCACCGGGGAGCTGTTTTTT. Residues: CASSYSVGELTGELFF. The chain recombines TRBV6-5 with TRBJ2-2; either TRBD1 or TRBD2 may supply D (5 bases each). The V gene's germline CDR1 is MNHEY and CDR2 SVGAGI. The V end was cut by 0 bases, the J end by 4 bases, with 12 bases between. This CDR3 is built from 16 residues.

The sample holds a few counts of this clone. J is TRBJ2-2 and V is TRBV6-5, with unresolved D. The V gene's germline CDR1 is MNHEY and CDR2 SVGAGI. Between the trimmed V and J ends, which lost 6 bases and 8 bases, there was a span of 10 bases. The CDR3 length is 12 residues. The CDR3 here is CASSQDAGELFF. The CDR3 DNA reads TGTGCCAGCAGCCAAGACGCTGGGGAGCTGTTTTTT.

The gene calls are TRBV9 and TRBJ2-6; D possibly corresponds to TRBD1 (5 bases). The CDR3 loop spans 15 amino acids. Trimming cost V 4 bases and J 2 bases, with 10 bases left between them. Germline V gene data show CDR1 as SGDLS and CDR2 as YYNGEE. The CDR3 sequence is CASSLLTAGANVLTF. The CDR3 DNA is TGTGCCAGCAGCCTTTTGACAGCTGGGGCCAACGTCCTGACTTTC.

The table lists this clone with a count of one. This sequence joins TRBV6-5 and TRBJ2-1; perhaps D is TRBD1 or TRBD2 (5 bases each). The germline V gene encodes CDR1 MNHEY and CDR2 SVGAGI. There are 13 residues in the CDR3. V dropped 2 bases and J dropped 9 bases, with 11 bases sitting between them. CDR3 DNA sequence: TGTGCCAGCAGTTACAGAACCGGGGCTGAGCAGTTCTTC. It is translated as CASSYRTGAEQFF.

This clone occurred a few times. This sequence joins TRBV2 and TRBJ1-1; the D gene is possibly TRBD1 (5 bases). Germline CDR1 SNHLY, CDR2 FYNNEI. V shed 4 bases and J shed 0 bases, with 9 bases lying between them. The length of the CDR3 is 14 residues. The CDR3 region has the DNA TGTGCCAGCAGTGGATGGGGGTTGAACACTGAAGCTTTCTTT. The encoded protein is CASSGWGLNTEAFF.

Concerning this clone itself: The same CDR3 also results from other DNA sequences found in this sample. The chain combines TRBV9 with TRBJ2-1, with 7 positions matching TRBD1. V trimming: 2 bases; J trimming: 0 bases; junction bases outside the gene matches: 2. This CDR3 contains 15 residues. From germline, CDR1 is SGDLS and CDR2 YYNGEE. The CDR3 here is CASSVGDSSYNEQFF. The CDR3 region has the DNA TGTGCCAGCAGCGTGGGGGACAGCTCCTACAATGAGCAGTTCTTC.

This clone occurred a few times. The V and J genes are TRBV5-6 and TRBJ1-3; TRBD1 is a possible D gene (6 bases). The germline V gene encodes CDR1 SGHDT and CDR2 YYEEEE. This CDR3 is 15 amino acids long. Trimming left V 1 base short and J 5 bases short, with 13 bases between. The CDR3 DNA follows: TGTGCCAGCAGCTTGAGGGGGGGTCCACGAAACACCATATATTTT. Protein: CASSLRGGPRNTIYF.

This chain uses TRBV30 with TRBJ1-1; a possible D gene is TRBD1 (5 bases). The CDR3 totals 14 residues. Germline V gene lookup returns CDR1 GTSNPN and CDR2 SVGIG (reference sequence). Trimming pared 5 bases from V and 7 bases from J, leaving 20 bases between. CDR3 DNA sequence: TGTGCCTGGTCAGTCACCGGGGGATTCATTGAAGCTTTCTTT. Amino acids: CAWSVTGGFIEAFF.

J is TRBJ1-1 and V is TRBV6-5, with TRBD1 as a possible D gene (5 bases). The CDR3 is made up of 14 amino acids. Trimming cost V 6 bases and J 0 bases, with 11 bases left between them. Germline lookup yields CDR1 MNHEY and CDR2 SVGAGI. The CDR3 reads CASSTTAMNTEAFF. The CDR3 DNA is TGTGCCAGCAGCACGACAGCTATGAACACTGAAGCTTTCTTT.

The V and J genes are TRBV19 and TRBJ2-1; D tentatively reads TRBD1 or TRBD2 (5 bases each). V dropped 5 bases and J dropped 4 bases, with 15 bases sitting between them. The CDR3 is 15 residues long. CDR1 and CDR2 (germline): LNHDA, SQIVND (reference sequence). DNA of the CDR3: TGTGCCAGTAGTCCCGAGGGGTGGGCATACAATGAGCAGTTCTTC. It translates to CASSPEGWAYNEQFF.

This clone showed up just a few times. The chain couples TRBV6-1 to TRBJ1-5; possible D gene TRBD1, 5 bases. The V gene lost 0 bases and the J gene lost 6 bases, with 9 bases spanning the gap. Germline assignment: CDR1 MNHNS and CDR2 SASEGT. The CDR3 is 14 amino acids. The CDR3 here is CASSEAGASQPQHF. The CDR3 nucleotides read TGTGCCAGCAGTGAAGCAGGGGCGAGTCAGCCCCAGCATTTT.

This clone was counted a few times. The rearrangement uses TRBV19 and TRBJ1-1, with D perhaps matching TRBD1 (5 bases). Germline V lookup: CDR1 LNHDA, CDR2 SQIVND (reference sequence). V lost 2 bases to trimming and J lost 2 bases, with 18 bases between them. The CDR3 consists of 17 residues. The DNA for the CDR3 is TGTGCCAGTAGTATATCCCCGGGACTCCATGGAAACACTGAAGCTTTCTTT. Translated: CASSISPGLHGNTEAFF.

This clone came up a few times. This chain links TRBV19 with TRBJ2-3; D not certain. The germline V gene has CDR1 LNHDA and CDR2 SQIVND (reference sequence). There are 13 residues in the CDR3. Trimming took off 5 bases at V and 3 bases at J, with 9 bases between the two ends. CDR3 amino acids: CASSPQLTDTQYF. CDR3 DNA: TGTGCCAGTAGTCCTCAGTTGACAGATACGCAGTATTTT.

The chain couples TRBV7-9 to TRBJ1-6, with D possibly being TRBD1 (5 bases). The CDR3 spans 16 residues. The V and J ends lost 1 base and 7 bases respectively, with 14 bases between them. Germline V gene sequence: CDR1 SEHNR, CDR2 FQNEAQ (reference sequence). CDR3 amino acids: CASSLEQVQSNSPLHF. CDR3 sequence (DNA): TGTGCCAGCAGCTTAGAACAGGTGCAATCCAATTCACCCCTCCACTTT.

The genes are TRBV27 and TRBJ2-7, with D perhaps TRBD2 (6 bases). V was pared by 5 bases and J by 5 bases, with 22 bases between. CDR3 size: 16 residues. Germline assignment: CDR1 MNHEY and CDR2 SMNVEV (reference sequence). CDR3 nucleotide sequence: TGTGCCAGCAGTCCCTCGGGCGGGGTGGTCTTGGACGAGCAGTACTTC. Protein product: CASSPSGGVVLDEQYF.

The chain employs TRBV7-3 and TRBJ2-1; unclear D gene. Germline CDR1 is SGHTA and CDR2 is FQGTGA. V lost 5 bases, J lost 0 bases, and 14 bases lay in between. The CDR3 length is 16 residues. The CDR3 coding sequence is TGTGCCAGCAGCCTCGGCCCTGGTAGCTCCTACAATGAGCAGTTCTTC. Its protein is CASSLGPGSSYNEQFF.

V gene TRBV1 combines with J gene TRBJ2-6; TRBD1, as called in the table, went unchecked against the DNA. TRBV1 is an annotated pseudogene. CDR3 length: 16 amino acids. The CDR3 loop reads CTSSQADSPGANVLTF. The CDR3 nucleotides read TGCACCAGCAGCCAGGCCGACAGTCCCGGGGCCAACGTCCTGACTTTC.

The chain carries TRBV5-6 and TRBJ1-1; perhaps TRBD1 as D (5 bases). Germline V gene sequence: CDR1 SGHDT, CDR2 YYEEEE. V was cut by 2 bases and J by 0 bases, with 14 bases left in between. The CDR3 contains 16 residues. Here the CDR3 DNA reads TGTGCCAGCAGCTTCCCTTGGGGGGAATTGAACACTGAAGCTTTCTTT. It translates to CASSFPWGELNTEAFF. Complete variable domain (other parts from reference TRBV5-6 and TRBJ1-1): DAGVTQSPTHLIKTRGQQVTLRCSPKSGHDTVSWYQQALGQGPQFIFQYYEEEERQRGNFPDRFSGHQFPNYSSELNVNALLLGDSALYLCASSFPWGELNTEAFFGQGTRLTVV.

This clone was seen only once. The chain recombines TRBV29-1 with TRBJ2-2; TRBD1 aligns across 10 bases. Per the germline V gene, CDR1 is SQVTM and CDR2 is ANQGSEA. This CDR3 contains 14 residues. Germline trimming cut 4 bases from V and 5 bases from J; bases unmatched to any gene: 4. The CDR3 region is CSVAGTGVTGELFF. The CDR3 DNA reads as TGCAGCGTTGCTGGGACAGGGGTTACCGGGGAGCTGTTTTTT.

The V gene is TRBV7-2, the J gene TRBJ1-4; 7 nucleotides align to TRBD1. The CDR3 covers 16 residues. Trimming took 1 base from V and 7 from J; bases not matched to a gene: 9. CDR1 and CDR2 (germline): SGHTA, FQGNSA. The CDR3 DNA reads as TGTGCCAGCAGCTTAGACCGGACAGGCCAACTTGAAAAACTGTTTTTT. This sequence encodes CASSLDRTGQLEKLFF.

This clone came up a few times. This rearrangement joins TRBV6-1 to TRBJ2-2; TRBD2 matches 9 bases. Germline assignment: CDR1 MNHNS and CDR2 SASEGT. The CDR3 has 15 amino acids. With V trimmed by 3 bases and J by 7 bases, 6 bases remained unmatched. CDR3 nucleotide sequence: TGTGCCAGCAGTGAGGCTAGCGGGGAGGTCGGGGAGCTGTTTTTT. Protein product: CASSEASGEVGELFF.